This T cell receptor beta chain originates from a study of T cells in Graves' hyperthyroidism and ophthalmopathy. The CDR3 is 13 amino acids. The V end was cut by 8 bases, the J end by 3 bases, with 13 bases between. The PBMCs were taken from around 9.1 ml of fresh peripheral blood. This clonotype was seen repeatedly, ten times or more. Its antigen is unknown. Regarding the study as a whole: Ophthalmopathy onset followed model prediction by a median roughly six months.

RNA transcripts served as the template for amplifying TCR beta CDR3 regions. The HTBI primer set served for first-round RT-PCR of the TCR CDR3. Each CDR3 protein is one row after TCRdb ran MiXCR on the multiplex PCR reads. In the table there are some 550,000 distinct CDR3 sequences, around 21% of which are singletons. The rearrangement links TRBV12-3 or TRBV12-4 to TRBJ1-1; weak D call: TRBD1 (5 bases). Specimen: blood. The sequence was obtained from a man between 18 and 29 years old with Graves' hyperthyroidism. The CDR3 loop reads CASGTGRHTEAFF. The CDR3 nucleotides read TGTGCCAGCGGAACAGGCCGGCACACTGAAGCTTTCTTT.